This entry lists 32 T cell receptor beta chains sequenced from one sample in a study of cytotoxic CD8 clonotypes in ibrutinib-treated CLL. Sequenced by immunoSEQ multiplex PCR; TCRdb stores in-frame clones only, minus some. This table has 40,000 or so clones, approximately 70% appearing once. The starting material was PBMCs, obtained at disease progression, from a patient treated with ibrutinib. All receptors derive from a human donor with chronic lymphocytic leukemia.

A single count supports this clone. V is TRBV7-8 and J is TRBJ2-3; no firm D call. CDR3 size: 15 residues. Germline CDR1 SGHVS, CDR2 FQNEAQ. The V end was cut by 1 base, the J end by 3 bases, with 11 bases between. CDR3 in DNA: TGTGCCAGCAGCTTAGGGGGTATTGGGACAGATACGCAGTATTTT. Its translation: CASSLGGIGTDTQYF.

This clone turned up a few times. The genes are TRBV11-2 and TRBJ1-3; no clear D gene. Looked up from germline, CDR1 is SGHAT and CDR2 is FQNNGV. The length of the CDR3 is 15 residues. V was clipped by 1 base and J by 2 bases, with 9 bases between them. CDR3 bases: TGTGCCAGCAGCTTAGTGGGTAGCCCTGGAAACACCATATATTTT. Translation: CASSLVGSPGNTIYF. The full variable domain, rest sourced from reference TRBV11-2 and TRBJ1-3, is EAGVAQSPRYKIIEKRQSVAFWCNPISGHATLYWYQQILGQGPKLLIQFQNNGVVDDSQLPKDRFSAERLKGVDSTLKIQPAKLEDSAVYLCASSLVGSPGNTIYFGEGSWLTVV.

The V call is TRBV19, the J call TRBJ1-2; D gene ambiguous. Germline lookup yields CDR1 LNHDA and CDR2 SQIVND (reference sequence). Trimming took 6 bases from V and 7 from J, leaving 12 bases between them. The CDR3 covers 12 residues. The DNA for the CDR3 is TGTGCCAGTAGCCGCCTTCCTGGTGGCTACACCTTC. Protein: CASSRLPGGYTF.

This rearrangement joins TRBV6-5 to TRBJ2-7; the match to TRBD1 covers 8 bases. Germline V lookup: CDR1 MNHEY, CDR2 SVGAGI. V trimming: 7 bases; J trimming: 2 bases; junction bases outside the gene matches: 10. The CDR3 covers 15 residues. The DNA of the CDR3 is TGTGCCAGCAACGGCCCCGGGACAGGACCCTACGAGCAGTACTTC. This codes for CASNGPGTGPYEQYF.

The V and J genes are TRBV5-6 and TRBJ2-3; 8 positions agree with TRBD1. V lost 3 bases, J lost 4 bases, and 4 bases stayed unmatched. Germline values: CDR1 SGHDT, CDR2 YYEEEE. The CDR3 has 14 residues. CDR3 sequence: CASSWGQVPDTQYF. CDR3 nucleotides: TGTGCCAGCAGCTGGGGACAGGTCCCAGATACGCAGTATTTT.

V and J are TRBV30 and TRBJ1-1, with D hard to call. V dropped 0 bases and J dropped 8 bases, with 13 bases sitting between them. Germline CDR1 and CDR2: GTSNPN and SVGIG (reference sequence). CDR3 length: 13 amino acids. CDR3 amino acids: CAWSVNPAQEAFF. In DNA form, the CDR3 reads TGTGCCTGGAGTGTCAACCCAGCACAAGAAGCTTTCTTT.

The V gene is TRBV10-1, the J gene TRBJ2-7; no clear D gene. Germline V lookup: CDR1 WNHNN, CDR2 SYGVQD (reference sequence). The CDR3 is 14 residues long. V gave up 4 bases and J gave up 5 bases, with 15 bases separating them. CDR3 in DNA: TGCGCCAGCAGTGGAGGTTCGGCAACTAACGAGCAGTACTTC. Residues: CASSGGSATNEQYF.

This chain links TRBV5-1 with TRBJ2-1; no clear D gene. V was shortened by 0 bases and J by 7 bases, with 14 bases between the two germline ends. This CDR3 is 15 amino acids long. The germline CDR1 and CDR2 sequences are SGHRS and YFSETQ. The CDR3 DNA sequence: TGCGCCAGCAGCTTGGATGCAGGAATGGGTAATGAGCAGTTCTTC. This sequence encodes CASSLDAGMGNEQFF.

This clone was seen only a few times. The rearrangement uses TRBV19 and TRBJ2-2; D is perhaps TRBD2 (5 bases). The germline V gene has CDR1 LNHDA and CDR2 SQIVND (reference sequence). This CDR3 region has 16 residues. V lost 2 bases and J 4 bases, leaving 14 bases between the germline ends. CDR3 loop: CASSIIRVGGTGELFF. The CDR3 bases are TGTGCCAGTAGTATAATCCGGGTCGGAGGCACCGGGGAGCTGTTTTTT.

This clone was picked up a small number of times. The rearrangement links TRBV15 to TRBJ1-5; no clear D gene. Trimming took off 1 base at V and 3 bases at J, with 7 bases between the two ends. This CDR3 spans 14 amino acids. Germline V gene lookup returns CDR1 LNHNV and CDR2 YYDKDF (reference sequence). CDR3 nucleotide sequence: TGTGCCACCAGCAGAGGGCCGCTCAATCAGCCCCAGCATTTT. Encoded protein: CATSRGPLNQPQHF.

The V gene is TRBV6-6, the J gene TRBJ2-3; no definite D call. With 4 bases removed from V and 0 bases from J, the gap between germline ends came to 5 bases. Per germline, CDR1 MNHNY and CDR2 SVGAGI (reference sequence). CDR3 length: 13 amino acids. The CDR3 region is CASSWQSTDTQYF. The CDR3 DNA is TGTGCCAGCAGTTGGCAGAGCACAGATACGCAGTATTTT.

The genes are TRBV7-9 and TRBJ2-1, with TRBD1 identical over 10 bases. The CDR3 extends over 14 amino acids. Germline V gene sequence: CDR1 SEHNR, CDR2 FQNEAQ (reference sequence). The J segment lost 8 bases and the V segment lost 8 bases, leaving 9 bases of the junction unmatched. CDR3 nucleotide sequence: TGTGCCAGCGTTGGGACAGGGGTTATAGATGAGCAGTTCTTC. Its protein is CASVGTGVIDEQFF.

This rearrangement joins TRBV6-6 to TRBJ2-1; 7 bases match TRBD2. In germline, CDR1 is MNHNY, CDR2 SVGAGI (reference sequence). J gave up 6 bases and V 11 bases, and 4 bases lay outside the gene matches. The CDR3 extends over 11 amino acids. The CDR3 coding sequence is TGTGCCGCGGGAGTAGGCAATGAGCAGTTCTTC. This gives the protein CAAGVGNEQFF.

This clone has just a few counts. The chain is built from TRBV7-9 and TRBJ1-2; D is unresolved. The CDR3 runs to 12 residues. Germline CDR1 and CDR2: SEHNR and FQNEAQ (reference sequence). V gave up 4 bases and J gave up 8 bases, with 11 bases separating them. The CDR3 protein is CASSSTISGYTF. Written as DNA, the CDR3 is TGTGCCAGCAGCTCCACAATATCAGGCTACACCTTC.

The chain recombines TRBV28 with TRBJ2-2, with 8 bases identical to TRBD1. The junction had 15 bases not matched to a gene; V was cut back by 3 bases and J by 6 bases. The CDR3 contains 18 residues. Germline V lookup: CDR1 MDHEN, CDR2 SYDVKM. The CDR3 sequence is CASSFPIGQGGEAGELFF. Here the CDR3 DNA reads TGTGCCAGCAGTTTCCCCATAGGACAGGGAGGAGAGGCCGGGGAGCTGTTTTTT.

This chain links TRBV7-2 with TRBJ2-3; 7 bases match TRBD2. The CDR3 is 12 residues long. The V segment lost 0 bases and the J segment 14 bases; nucleotides outside the gene matches: 5. CDR1 and CDR2 from the germline V gene are SGHTA and FQGNSA. The CDR3 here is CASSLAGGPPYF. CDR3 DNA sequence: TGTGCCAGCAGCTTAGCGGGAGGGCCGCCGTATTTT.

The CDR3 loop reads CASSVAPGVDRGHLGEQYF. CDR3 in DNA: TGTGCCAGCAGCGTAGCTCCGGGGGTGGACAGGGGCCACCTAGGCGAGCAGTACTTC. The V gene is TRBV9, the J gene TRBJ2-7, with 9 nucleotides matching TRBD1. V dropped 0 bases and J dropped 6; count of bases not matched to a gene: 19. The germline V gene has CDR1 SGDLS and CDR2 YYNGEE. The CDR3 loop spans 19 amino acids.

This chain connects TRBV29-1 to TRBJ2-1; TRBD1 agrees at 9 bases. CDR3 length: 14 amino acids. Germline V lookup: CDR1 SQVTM, CDR2 ANQGSEA. J lost 0 bases, V lost 7 bases, and 4 bases had no gene match. CDR3 protein: CSGGTGLSYNEQFF. The CDR3 DNA is TGCAGCGGGGGGACAGGGCTCTCCTACAATGAGCAGTTCTTC.

This clone was recorded a few times. The chain has TRBV6-4 and TRBJ2-3; 10 bases are a match to TRBD1. Germline lookup yields CDR1 MRHNA and CDR2 SNTAGT. The CDR3 loop spans 15 amino acids. V lost 2 bases to trimming and J lost 1 base; unmatched junction nucleotides: 0. The CDR3 reads CASSDGTGGTDTQYF. The CDR3 coding sequence is TGTGCCAGCAGTGACGGGACAGGGGGCACAGATACGCAGTATTTT.

A few counts support this clone. The chain employs TRBV2 and TRBJ1-5; D ambiguous. Germline loops: CDR1 SNHLY, CDR2 FYNNEI. The CDR3 sequence is 14 residues long. V was pared by 5 bases and J by 4 bases, with 12 bases between. CDR3 loop: CASSPRQKNQPQHF. Here the CDR3 DNA reads TGTGCCAGCAGTCCCCGGCAGAAAAATCAGCCCCAGCATTTT.

This chain connects TRBV5-5 to TRBJ1-1; D might be TRBD1 (6 bases). The CDR3 has 13 residues. Germline V gene data show CDR1 as SGHKS and CDR2 as YYEKEE (reference sequence). V was cut by 2 bases and J by 8 bases, with 13 bases left in between. CDR3 protein: CASSLQGGSEAFF. CDR3 sequence (DNA): TGTGCCAGCAGCTTACAGGGTGGAAGCGAAGCTTTCTTT.

J is TRBJ1-1 and V is TRBV5-1; TRBD1 aligns across 11 bases. Germline loops: CDR1 SGHRS, CDR2 YFSETQ. V trimming: 1 base; J trimming: 6 bases; junction bases outside the gene matches: 14. This CDR3 spans 18 amino acids. CDR3 DNA: TGCGCCAGCAGCTTGCCCCAGGACAGGGGGCAAGGGAGGGCTGAAGCTTTCTTT. This codes for CASSLPQDRGQGRAEAFF.

V is TRBV2 and J is TRBJ2-5; D is unclear. V shed 1 base and J shed 4 bases, with 4 bases lying between them. Germline V CDR1 and CDR2: SNHLY, FYNNEI. This CDR3 is built from 12 residues. The CDR3 bases are TGTGCCAGCAGTGAAGGGAGAGAGACCCAGTACTTC. Amino acid sequence: CASSEGRETQYF.

This chain joins TRBV28 and TRBJ2-1, with D possibly being TRBD2 (5 bases). Germline assignment: CDR1 MDHEN and CDR2 SYDVKM. The V end lost 3 bases, the J end lost 2 bases, and 11 bases lay between the germline ends. The CDR3 consists of 15 residues. The CDR3 DNA reads as TGTGCCAGCAGTTTCAGGAGCGGTCCCTACAATGAGCAGTTCTTC. Residues: CASSFRSGPYNEQFF.

V gene TRBV7-9 combines with J gene TRBJ2-1; possibly TRBD1 for D (6 bases). Germline V lookup: CDR1 SEHNR, CDR2 FQNEAQ (reference sequence). Trimming removed 5 bases at V and 7 bases at J, with 18 bases between. This CDR3 is 15 amino acids long. The CDR3 DNA reads TGTGCCAGCAGCAATTATCAGGGGTTGAGGAATGAGCAGTTCTTC. It is translated as CASSNYQGLRNEQFF. Looking up the rest from reference TRBV7-9 and TRBJ2-1 gives the full variable domain: DTGVSQNPRHKITKRGQNVTFRCDPISEHNRLYWYRQTLGQGPEFLTYFQNEAQLEKSRLLSDRFSAERPKGSFSTLEIQRTEQGDSAMYLCASSNYQGLRNEQFFGPGTRLTVL.

The CDR3 here is CASSLALVRGETQYF. CDR3 bases: TGCGCCAGCAGCTTGGCCCTAGTGCGAGGGGAGACCCAGTACTTC. The chain couples TRBV5-1 to TRBJ2-5; D may be TRBD2 (5 bases). The CDR3 loop spans 15 amino acids. CDR1 is SGHRS and CDR2 is YFSETQ in the germline V gene. Trimming removed 0 bases at V and 5 bases at J, with 14 bases between.

The V gene is TRBV11-2, the J gene TRBJ2-1, with 9 bases lining up with TRBD2. The CDR3 has 15 amino acids. Germline V gives CDR1 SGHAT, CDR2 FQNNGV. V dropped 4 bases and J dropped 7; count of bases not matched to a gene: 8. CDR3 protein: CASSSLAGQYNEQFF. For the CDR3, the DNA is TGTGCCAGCAGCTCCCTAGCGGGACAATATAATGAGCAGTTCTTC.

V usage is TRBV6-6 and J usage is TRBJ2-1, with 9 bases lining up with TRBD2. There are 16 residues in the CDR3. The V and J ends lost 4 bases and 4 bases, in that order; junction bases with no gene match: 8. Germline V CDR1 and CDR2: MNHNY, SVGAGI (reference sequence). This CDR3 is CASSFAGGPEYNEQFF. For the CDR3, the DNA is TGTGCCAGCAGTTTTGCGGGAGGGCCGGAGTACAATGAGCAGTTCTTC.

The sample holds one count of this clone. This chain links TRBV6-5 with TRBJ1-2, with D unresolved. The germline V gene encodes CDR1 MNHEY and CDR2 SVGAGI. The CDR3 spans 11 residues. Deletions cut 5 bases from V and 12 bases from J, with 13 bases between. CDR3 residues: CASSDDLGDTF. The CDR3 nucleotides read TGTGCCAGCAGTGATGATCTAGGCGACACCTTC.

V is TRBV6-1 and J is TRBJ1-1; 7 nucleotides match TRBD1. Germline V gives CDR1 MNHNS, CDR2 SASEGT. Trimming at V came to 2 bases and at J to 5 bases, leaving 8 bases not matched to a gene. This CDR3 comprises 15 residues. CDR3 residues: CASSEWAGGVTEAFF. The CDR3 DNA follows: TGTGCCAGCAGTGAATGGGCAGGGGGAGTTACTGAAGCTTTCTTT.

The chain couples TRBV7-9 to TRBJ2-5; the D is unclear. From germline, CDR1 is SEHNR and CDR2 FQNEAQ (reference sequence). The CDR3 is 15 residues long. V was clipped by 1 base and J by 1 base, with 10 bases between them. CDR3: CASSLGAVTQETQYF. CDR3 DNA: TGTGCCAGCAGCTTAGGGGCGGTTACCCAAGAGACCCAGTACTTC. The whole variable domain, filled in from reference TRBV7-9 and TRBJ2-5, reads DTGVSQNPRHKITKRGQNVTFRCDPISEHNRLYWYRQTLGQGPEFLTYFQNEAQLEKSRLLSDRFSAERPKGSFSTLEIQRTEQGDSAMYLCASSLGAVTQETQYFGPGTRLLVL.

This rearrangement joins TRBV27 to TRBJ1-4; 9 bases map to TRBD1. The length of the CDR3 is 16 residues. Per the germline V gene, CDR1 is MNHEY and CDR2 is SMNVEV (reference sequence). The J segment lost 3 bases and the V segment lost 5 bases, leaving 7 bases of the junction unmatched. Here the CDR3 DNA reads TGTGCCAGCAGTGCACAGGGGGCTAGGCCTAATGAAAAACTGTTTTTT. Its protein is CASSAQGARPNEKLFF.